The rows below give T cell receptor beta chains drawn from one sample of a study of vaccination effects on CD4 cells after COVID-19. These receptors' antigens are unknown. Method: immunoSEQ multiplex PCR; TCRdb's copy keeps in-frame clones and lacks some. The table shows roughly 71,000 clones, with approximately 80% occurring only once. The sequencing here drew on CD4+ T cells from PBMCs cultured with HCoV-229E spike peptides, taken after COVID-19 vaccination. The receptors come from a human donor who received a COVID-19 vaccine. Each CDR3 is given with its conserved first and last residue. D genes are given only for firm matches. A row's size may be missing; if present it is once, few, many or a size class.

abundance,v_gene,d_gene,j_gene,CDR3nt,CDR3aa
few,TRBV3-1/TRBV3-2,-,TRBJ1-2,TGTGCCAGCAGCCAAGGGACAGATGTCTACACCTTC,CASSQGTDVYTF
-,TRBV2,-,TRBJ1-2,TGTGCCAGCAGTGTCGGTCGGACCACTAACTATGGCTACACCTTC,CASSVGRTTNYGYTF
-,TRBV5-6,-,TRBJ1-4,TGTGCCAGCAGCAAAGGACGGAATGAAAAACTGTTTTTT,CASSKGRNEKLFF
once,TRBV28,-,TRBJ1-4,TGTGCCAGCAGTGGGCGGGGCGGGGGGGAAGAAAAACTGTTTTTT,CASSGRGGGEEKLFF
-,TRBV19,TRBD2,TRBJ2-5,TGTGCCAGTAATAACCCGGGACTAGCTGAGACCCAGTACTTC,CASNNPGLAETQYF
-,TRBV5-4,-,TRBJ1-4,TGTGCCAGCAGCTTGGACCGGGGGAGCGAAAAACTGTTTTTT,CASSLDRGSEKLFF
once,TRBV6-5,TRBD1,TRBJ1-2,TGTGCCAGCCGGACAGGGGGTATTCCTGACTATGGCTACACCTTC,CASRTGGIPDYGYTF
-,TRBV18,TRBD1,TRBJ1-3,TGTGCCAGCTCATCGGACAGGGGGAACACCATATATTTT,CASSSDRGNTIYF
-,TRBV6-5,-,TRBJ1-1,TGTGCCAGCAGTTACTCTTGGCAGGGGAACACTGAAGCTTTCTTT,CASSYSWQGNTEAFF
-,TRBV7-2,-,TRBJ2-5,TGTGCCAGCAGCACCAACCCGCAAGAGACCCAGTACTTC,CASSTNPQETQYF
-,TRBV4-1,-,TRBJ1-3,TGCGCCAGCAGCCAAGGGGCAGGGGATATAGGAAACACCATATATTTT,CASSQGAGDIGNTIYF
-,TRBV6-2/TRBV6-3,-,TRBJ1-5,TGTGCCAGCAGCGGACAAGGTATCGGTCAGCCCCAGCATTTT,CASSGQGIGQPQHF
-,TRBV7-9,TRBD1,TRBJ1-3,TGTGCCAGCAGCCCAACAGGGGGCCGTGGGGACACCATATATTTT,CASSPTGGRGDTIYF
once,TRBV2,-,TRBJ1-3,TGTGCCAGCAGCTTCTTCGGGAACTCTGGAAACACCATATATTTT,CASSFFGNSGNTIYF
-,TRBV4-3,-,TRBJ1-1,TGCGCCAGCAGCCAAGACCGGGCAGGGTGGACTGAAGCTTTCTTT,CASSQDRAGWTEAFF
-,TRBV6-2/TRBV6-3,-,TRBJ1-2,TGTGCCAGCAGTTACCCAGCGAACTATGGCTACACCTTC,CASSYPANYGYTF
-,TRBV18,-,TRBJ1-2,TGTGCCAGCTCGGAGACAGAAGGCTATGGCTACACCTTC,CASSETEGYGYTF
-,TRBV3-1/TRBV3-2,TRBD1,TRBJ1-4,TGTGCCAGCAGCCAAGATGGGACAGGGAGGAATGAAAAACTGTTTTTT,CASSQDGTGRNEKLFF
-,TRBV7-8,-,TRBJ2-2,TGTGCCAGCAGCTTACGGGCAAGGTCCACCACCGGGGAGCTGTTTTTT,CASSLRARSTTGELFF
-,TRBV15,-,TRBJ2-3,TGTGCCACCGGGCCAGGGACTAGCACAGATACGCAGTATTTT,CATGPGTSTDTQYF
-,TRBV7-2,TRBD2,TRBJ2-5,TGTGCCAGCAGCTTAGTTAGCGGGGAATGGGAGACCCAGTACTTC,CASSLVSGEWETQYF
-,TRBV7-2,-,TRBJ2-2,TGTGCCAGCAGCTTAGAGGGAGTCAGACTAAACACCGGGGAGCTGTTTTTT,CASSLEGVRLNTGELFF
-,TRBV19,TRBD2,TRBJ2-3,TGTGCCAGTACCCAGCGGGGGCTAGCGGGGGGGAGAGATACGCAGTATTTT,CASTQRGLAGGRDTQYF
-,TRBV7-3,TRBD2,TRBJ2-1,TGTGCCAGCAGCTCGATGGGACTAGCGAGTTACAATGAGCAGTTCTTC,CASSSMGLASYNEQFF